This TCR beta chain was found in a study of T cell responses to AZD1222 COVID-19 vaccine. Findings of the study overall: Donor demographics were predominantly white British with a female majority; clonal diversity may be underestimated.

A word on this clone: Its antigen is as yet unknown.

Assay used: immunoSEQ multiplex PCR; TCRdb lists only in-frame clones, some missing. The sample gives 200,000 or so clones, 93% of which show up once; 0.95% to 1.1% is in the top ten. The germline V gene encodes CDR1 SGHRS and CDR2 YFSETQ. This CDR3 region has 16 residues. V was cut by 3 bases and J by 1 base, with 17 bases left in between. The input for sequencing was peripheral blood, taken on day 0 of MenACWY control vaccination. The chain joins TRBV5-1 to TRBJ2-7; tentative D call: TRBD2 (6 bases). The TCR originated in an adult in good health. CDR3 residues: CASSSDTRGRSYEQYF. CDR3 in DNA: TGCGCCAGCAGCTCGGATACACGGGGGAGGTCCTACGAGCAGTACTTC. The whole variable domain, filled in from reference TRBV5-1 and TRBJ2-7, reads KAGVTQTPRYLIKTRGQQVTLSCSPISGHRSVSWYQQTPGQGLQFLFEYFSETQRNKGNFPGRFSGRQFSNSRSEMNVSTLELGDSALYLCASSSDTRGRSYEQYFGPGTRLTVT.